These T cell receptor beta chains were read from a single sample in a study of PD-1 blockade in classical Hodgkin lymphoma. Using immunoSEQ multiplex PCR, the repertoire was profiled, and TCRdb retains in-frame clones only, with some absent. The sample includes 20,000 to 30,000 clones, around 67% of them seen just once. This specimen consisted of peripheral blood mononuclear cells (PBMCs), obtained before the second cycle of nivolumab. The receptors were sampled from a human donor with classical Hodgkin lymphoma. Both conserved end residues are part of each CDR3. D genes are given only for firm matches. Part of the rows lack a size; the others show once, few, many or a class for expanded clones.

abundance: NA
j_gene: TRBJ1-4
d_gene: NA
v_gene: TRBV27
CDR3aa: CASRPWGGRGEKLFF
CDR3nt: TGTGCCAGCAGACCGTGGGGGGGCCGAGGAGAAAAACTGTTTTTT

abundance: NA
j_gene: TRBJ2-1
d_gene: NA
v_gene: TRBV5-1
CDR3aa: CASSLGKNEQFF
CDR3nt: TGCGCCAGCAGCTTGGGCAAAAATGAGCAGTTCTTC

abundance: few
j_gene: TRBJ2-2
d_gene: TRBD2
v_gene: TRBV6-1
CDR3aa: CASRASGGNTGELFF
CDR3nt: TGTGCCAGCAGGGCTAGCGGGGGAAACACCGGGGAGCTGTTTTTT

abundance: once
j_gene: TRBJ1-2
d_gene: TRBD1
v_gene: TRBV7-2
CDR3aa: CASSLRDRGVSYTF
CDR3nt: TGTGCCAGCAGCTTAAGAGACAGGGGTGTGAGCTACACCTTC

abundance: NA
j_gene: TRBJ1-1
d_gene: NA
v_gene: TRBV6-5
CDR3aa: CASSYSPGQNTEAFF
CDR3nt: TGTGCCAGCAGTTACTCCCCGGGACAGAACACTGAAGCTTTCTTT

abundance: large
j_gene: TRBJ1-2
d_gene: NA
v_gene: TRBV6-5
CDR3aa: CASSFEQSYGYTF
CDR3nt: TGTGCCAGCAGTTTCGAGCAATCGTATGGCTACACCTTC

abundance: NA
j_gene: TRBJ2-2
d_gene: TRBD2
v_gene: TRBV2
CDR3aa: CASSIAGGRTGELFF
CDR3nt: TGTGCCAGCAGCATAGCGGGGGGCCGAACCGGGGAGCTGTTTTTT

abundance: few
j_gene: TRBJ2-6
d_gene: NA
v_gene: TRBV11-2
CDR3aa: CASSPGLSGANVLTF
CDR3nt: TGTGCCAGCAGCCCGGGACTTTCTGGGGCCAACGTCCTGACTTTC

abundance: NA
j_gene: TRBJ2-1
d_gene: NA
v_gene: TRBV12-5
CDR3aa: CASGLVPGRVRSYNEQFF
CDR3nt: TGTGCTAGTGGTTTGGTGCCAGGACGGGTGAGGTCCTACAATGAGCAGTTCTTC

abundance: NA
j_gene: TRBJ1-4
d_gene: TRBD1
v_gene: TRBV11-2
CDR3aa: CASSRPPGQVHEKLFF
CDR3nt: TGTGCCAGCAGTCGCCCCCCGGGACAGGTTCACGAAAAACTGTTTTTT

abundance: few
j_gene: TRBJ2-5
d_gene: NA
v_gene: TRBV28
CDR3aa: CASSFAGGETQYF
CDR3nt: TGTGCCAGCAGTTTCGCAGGGGGGGAGACCCAGTACTTC

abundance: NA
j_gene: TRBJ2-7
d_gene: TRBD2
v_gene: TRBV28
CDR3aa: CASSPPPSGRKNEQYF
CDR3nt: TGTGCCAGCAGTCCACCACCCAGCGGGAGGAAGAACGAGCAGTACTTC

abundance: NA
j_gene: TRBJ1-4
d_gene: TRBD1
v_gene: TRBV28
CDR3aa: CASTAGGAREKLFF
CDR3nt: TGTGCCAGCACCGCAGGGGGCGCCCGTGAAAAACTGTTTTTT

abundance: few
j_gene: TRBJ1-5
d_gene: TRBD1
v_gene: TRBV28
CDR3aa: CASISGQGGIQPQHF
CDR3nt: TGTGCCAGCATTTCTGGACAGGGAGGGATTCAGCCCCAGCATTTT

abundance: NA
j_gene: TRBJ1-6
d_gene: NA
v_gene: TRBV6-5
CDR3aa: CASSYSGTGNSPLHF
CDR3nt: TGTGCCAGCAGTTACTCCGGGACGGGTAATTCACCCCTCCACTTT

abundance: NA
j_gene: TRBJ1-5
d_gene: TRBD1
v_gene: TRBV19
CDR3aa: CASSWARTGWQPQHF
CDR3nt: TGTGCCAGTAGTTGGGCCCGGACAGGTTGGCAGCCCCAGCATTTT

abundance: few
j_gene: TRBJ2-7
d_gene: NA
v_gene: TRBV30
CDR3aa: CAWSKGTVSYEQYF
CDR3nt: TGTGCCTGGAGTAAGGGGACGGTGTCCTACGAGCAGTACTTC